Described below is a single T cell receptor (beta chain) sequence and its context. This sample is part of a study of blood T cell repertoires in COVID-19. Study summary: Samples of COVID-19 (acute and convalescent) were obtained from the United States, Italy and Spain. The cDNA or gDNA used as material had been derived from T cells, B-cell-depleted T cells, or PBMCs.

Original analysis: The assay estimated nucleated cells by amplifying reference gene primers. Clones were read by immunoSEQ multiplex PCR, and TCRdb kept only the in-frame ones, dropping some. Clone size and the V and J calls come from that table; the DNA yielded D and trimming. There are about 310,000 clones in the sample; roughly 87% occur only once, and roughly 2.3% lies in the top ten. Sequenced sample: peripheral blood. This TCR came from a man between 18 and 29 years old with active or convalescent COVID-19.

CDR3 in amino acids: CASSLVGVTDTQYF. CDR3 bases: TGTGCCAGCAGCTTGGTGGGCGTAACAGATACGCAGTATTTT. This chain uses TRBV5-4 with TRBJ2-3; D gene unclear. V was cut by 0 bases and J by 3 bases, with 8 bases left in between. The germline V gene encodes CDR1 SGHNT and CDR2 YYREEE (reference sequence). This CDR3 spans 14 amino acids. The entire variable domain, with the rest obtained from reference TRBV5-4 and TRBJ2-3, is as follows: ETGVTQSPTHLIKTRGQQVTLRCSSQSGHNTVSWYQQALGQGPQFIFQYYREEENGRGNFPPRFSGLQFPNYSSELNVNALELDDSALYLCASSLVGVTDTQYFGPGTRLTVL.